This entry is about one T cell receptor (beta chain). These data come from a study of cytomegalovirus exposure and HLA in healthy donors. Study-wide background: Researchers previously reported finding about 110 million unique TCR beta sequences from roughly 180 million T cells.

In the PCR, 60 Vbeta and 13 Jbeta primers were used. Original processing methods: Later reanalysis found tens of millions of unique TCR beta chains, roughly 9.9 million of them shared. The table came from immunoSEQ multiplex PCR; TCRdb's copy has only in-frame clones and leaves some out. The V and J calls and the clone size are those of that table, but D and trimming were determined from the DNA. The repertoire consists of 100,000 to 150,000 clones, with around four fifths occurring once and the leading ten covering 1.3% to 1.5%. Sequenced sample: PBMCs. The TCR comes from a female donor in good health and CMV-seronegative.

The CDR3 DNA sequence: TGTGCCAGCAGTACCGGACAGGGAAGCTTTCAGTACTTC. The encoded protein is CASSTGQGSFQYF. The chain recombines TRBV5-6 with TRBJ2-4; TRBD1 matches 8 bases. The CDR3 contains 13 residues. V trimming: 5 bases; J trimming: 11 bases; junction bases outside the gene matches: 9. CDR1 is SGHDT and CDR2 is YYEEEE in the germline V gene.